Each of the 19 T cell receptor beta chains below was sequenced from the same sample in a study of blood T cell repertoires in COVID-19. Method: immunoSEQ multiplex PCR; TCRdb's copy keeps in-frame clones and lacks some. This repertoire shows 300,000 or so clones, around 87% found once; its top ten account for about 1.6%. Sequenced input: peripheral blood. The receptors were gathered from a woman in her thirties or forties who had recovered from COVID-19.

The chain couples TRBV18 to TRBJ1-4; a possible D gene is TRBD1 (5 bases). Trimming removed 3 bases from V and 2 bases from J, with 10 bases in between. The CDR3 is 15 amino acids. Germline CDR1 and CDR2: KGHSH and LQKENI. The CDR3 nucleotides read TGTGCCAGCTCACCTTCTGCAGGGACTAATGAAAAACTGTTTTTT. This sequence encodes CASSPSAGTNEKLFF.

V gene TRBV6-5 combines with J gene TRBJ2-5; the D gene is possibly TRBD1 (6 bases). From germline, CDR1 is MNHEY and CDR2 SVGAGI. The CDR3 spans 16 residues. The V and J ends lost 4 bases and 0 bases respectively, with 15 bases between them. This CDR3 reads CASSSYRTVYQETQYF. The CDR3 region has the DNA TGTGCCAGCAGTTCTTACCGGACAGTATACCAAGAGACCCAGTACTTC.

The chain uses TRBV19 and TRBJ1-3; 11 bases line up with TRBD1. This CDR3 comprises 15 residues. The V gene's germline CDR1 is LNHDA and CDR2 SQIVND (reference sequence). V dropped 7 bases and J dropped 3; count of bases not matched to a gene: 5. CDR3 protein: CASTADRGLGNTIYF. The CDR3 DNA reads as TGTGCCAGTACGGCGGACAGGGGGCTTGGAAACACCATATATTTT.

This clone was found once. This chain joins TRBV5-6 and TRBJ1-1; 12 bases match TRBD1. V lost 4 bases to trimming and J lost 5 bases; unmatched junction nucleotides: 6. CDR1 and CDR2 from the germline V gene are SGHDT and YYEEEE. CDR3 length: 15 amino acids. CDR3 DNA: TGTGCCAGCAGCGCCGGGACAGGGGGCCGGACTGAAGCTTTCTTT. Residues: CASSAGTGGRTEAFF.

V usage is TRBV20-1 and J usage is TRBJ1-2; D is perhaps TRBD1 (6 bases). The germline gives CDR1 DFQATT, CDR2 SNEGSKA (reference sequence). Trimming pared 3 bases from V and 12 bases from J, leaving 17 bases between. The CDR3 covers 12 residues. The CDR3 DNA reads TGCAGTGCTAGTGGCCAGGGGCCGATTAACACCTTC. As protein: CSASGQGPINTF.

For the CDR3, the DNA is TGTGCCAGCAGCCCACGGGGATGGGCTTCAGAGACCCAGTACTTC. Translated, it gives CASSPRGWASETQYF. V is TRBV7-9 and J is TRBJ2-5; D may be TRBD2 (5 bases). Germline V gene data show CDR1 as SEHNR and CDR2 as FQNEAQ (reference sequence). The CDR3 covers 15 residues. Between the trimmed V and J ends, which lost 5 bases and 4 bases, there was a span of 17 bases.

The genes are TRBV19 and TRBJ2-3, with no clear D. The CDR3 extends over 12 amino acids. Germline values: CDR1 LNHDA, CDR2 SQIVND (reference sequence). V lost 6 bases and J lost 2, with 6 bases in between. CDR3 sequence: CASRRSTDTQYF. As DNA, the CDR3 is TGTGCCAGTAGGAGGTCCACAGATACGCAGTATTTT.

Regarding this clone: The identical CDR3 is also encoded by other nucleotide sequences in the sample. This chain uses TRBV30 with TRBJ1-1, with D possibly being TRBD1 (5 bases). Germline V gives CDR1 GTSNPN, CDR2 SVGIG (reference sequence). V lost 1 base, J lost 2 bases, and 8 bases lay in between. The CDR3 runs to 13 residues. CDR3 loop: CAWSAGPNTEAFF. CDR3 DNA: TGTGCCTGGAGTGCAGGGCCCAACACTGAAGCTTTCTTT.

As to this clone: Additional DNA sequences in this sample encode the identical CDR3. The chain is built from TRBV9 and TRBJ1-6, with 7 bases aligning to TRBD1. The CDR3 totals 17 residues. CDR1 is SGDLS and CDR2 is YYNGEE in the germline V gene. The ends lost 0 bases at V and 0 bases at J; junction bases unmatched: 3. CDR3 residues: CASSVGQGRSYNSPLHF. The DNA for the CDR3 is TGTGCCAGCAGCGTAGGACAGGGCCGCTCCTATAATTCACCCCTCCACTTT.

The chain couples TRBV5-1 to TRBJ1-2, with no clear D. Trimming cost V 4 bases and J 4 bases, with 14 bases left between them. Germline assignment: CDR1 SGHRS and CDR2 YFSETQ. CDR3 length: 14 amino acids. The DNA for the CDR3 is TGCGCCAGCAGCCCCACGGGTCCTCTCTATGGCTACACCTTC. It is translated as CASSPTGPLYGYTF. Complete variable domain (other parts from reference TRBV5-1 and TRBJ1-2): KAGVTQTPRYLIKTRGQQVTLSCSPISGHRSVSWYQQTPGQGLQFLFEYFSETQRNKGNFPGRFSGRQFSNSRSEMNVSTLELGDSALYLCASSPTGPLYGYTFGSGTRLTVV.

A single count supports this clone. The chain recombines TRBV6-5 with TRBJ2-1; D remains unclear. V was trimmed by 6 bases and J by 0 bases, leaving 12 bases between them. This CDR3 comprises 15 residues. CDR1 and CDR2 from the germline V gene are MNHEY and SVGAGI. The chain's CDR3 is CASRSSSHSYNEQFF. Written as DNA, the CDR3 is TGTGCCAGCAGATCCAGTTCCCACTCCTACAATGAGCAGTTCTTC.

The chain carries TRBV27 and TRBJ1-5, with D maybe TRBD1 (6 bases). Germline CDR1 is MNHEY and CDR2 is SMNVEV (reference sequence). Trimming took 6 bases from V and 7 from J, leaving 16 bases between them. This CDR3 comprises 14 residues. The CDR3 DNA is TGTGCCAGCAGACCGCAGGGGAAGTCGCAGCCCCAGCATTTT. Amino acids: CASRPQGKSQPQHF.

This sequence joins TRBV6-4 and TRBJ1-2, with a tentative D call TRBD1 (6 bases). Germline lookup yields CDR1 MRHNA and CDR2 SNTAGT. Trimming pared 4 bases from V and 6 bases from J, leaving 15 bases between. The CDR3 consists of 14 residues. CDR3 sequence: CASSALLWGHGYTF. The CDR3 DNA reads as TGTGCCAGCAGTGCCCTCCTATGGGGGCATGGCTACACCTTC.

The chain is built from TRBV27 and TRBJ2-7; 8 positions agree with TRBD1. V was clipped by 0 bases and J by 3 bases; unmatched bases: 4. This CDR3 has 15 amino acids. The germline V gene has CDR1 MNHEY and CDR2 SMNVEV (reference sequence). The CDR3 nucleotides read TGTGCCAGCAGTTTATCGTCCGGGACAGGCTACGAGCAGTACTTC. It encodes CASSLSSGTGYEQYF.

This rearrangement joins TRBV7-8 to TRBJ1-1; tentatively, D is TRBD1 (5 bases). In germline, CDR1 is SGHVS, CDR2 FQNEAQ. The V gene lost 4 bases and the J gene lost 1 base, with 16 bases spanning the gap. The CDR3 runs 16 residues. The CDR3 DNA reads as TGTGCCAGCAGCTCTTCTGGGGGGGTGGAGAACACTGAAGCTTTCTTT. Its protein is CASSSSGGVENTEAFF.

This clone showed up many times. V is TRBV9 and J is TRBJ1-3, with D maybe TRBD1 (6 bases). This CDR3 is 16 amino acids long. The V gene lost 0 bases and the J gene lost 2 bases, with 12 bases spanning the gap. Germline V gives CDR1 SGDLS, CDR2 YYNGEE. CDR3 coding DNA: TGTGCCAGCAGCGTAGTGGGGACAATCACTGGAAACACCATATATTTT. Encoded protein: CASSVVGTITGNTIYF. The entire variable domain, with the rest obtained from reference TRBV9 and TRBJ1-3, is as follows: DSGVTQTPKHLITATGQRVTLRCSPRSGDLSVYWYQQSLDQGLQFLIQYYNGEERAKGNILERFSAQQFPDLHSELNLSSLELGDSALYFCASSVVGTITGNTIYFGEGSWLTVV.

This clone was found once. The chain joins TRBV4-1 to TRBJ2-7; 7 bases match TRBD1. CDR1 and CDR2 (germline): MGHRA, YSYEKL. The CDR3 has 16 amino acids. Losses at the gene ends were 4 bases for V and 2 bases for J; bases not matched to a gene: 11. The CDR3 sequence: CASSPGPGTETYEQYF. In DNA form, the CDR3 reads TGCGCCAGCAGCCCCGGCCCCGGGACAGAGACCTACGAGCAGTACTTC.

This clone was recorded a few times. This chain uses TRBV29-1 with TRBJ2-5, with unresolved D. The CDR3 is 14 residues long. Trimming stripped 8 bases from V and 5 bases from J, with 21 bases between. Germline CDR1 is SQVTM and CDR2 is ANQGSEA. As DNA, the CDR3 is TGCAGCTCCCGAGACACGGTTAATATGGAGACCCAGTACTTC. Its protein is CSSRDTVNMETQYF.

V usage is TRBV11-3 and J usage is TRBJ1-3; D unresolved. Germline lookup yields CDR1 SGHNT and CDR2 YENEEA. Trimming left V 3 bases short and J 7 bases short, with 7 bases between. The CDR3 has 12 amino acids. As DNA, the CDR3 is TGTGCCAGCAGCTTTCAGTGGAACACCATATATTTT. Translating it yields CASSFQWNTIYF.